The 26 T cell receptor beta chains reported below all come from one sample, sequenced in a study of T-cell reconstitution after alpha-beta-depleted transplantation in children. The TCRbeta library was prepared with unique molecular identifiers. TCRdb reprocessed the PCR reads with MiXCR, giving one entry per CDR3 protein. The table lists about 980,000 distinct CDR3 sequences, under 30% of them singletons. The sample consisted of PBMCs, mostly from graft donor cells, taken 360 days after TCRalphabeta/CD19-depleted stem cell transplant. The receptors shown here come from a boy in the first two years of life who had a stem cell transplant for SCID, so the T cells may come from the graft donor.

The chain carries TRBV7-9 and TRBJ2-1, with 9 positions matching TRBD1. This CDR3 has 14 residues. CDR1 and CDR2 (germline): SEHNR, FQNEAQ (reference sequence). V trimming: 5 bases; J trimming: 16 bases; junction bases outside the gene matches: 15. The CDR3 DNA sequence: TGTGCCAGCAGCCGCGGGACAGGGATCATCGGAGAATTCTTC. This codes for CASSRGTGIIGEFF.

In its sample, this clonotype was seen a few times. The chain joins TRBV7-2 to TRBJ2-3, with 8 bases identical to TRBD2. The trim removed 3 bases at V and 5 bases at J, leaving 10 bases unmatched. In germline, CDR1 is SGHTA, CDR2 FQGNSA. The CDR3 loop spans 16 amino acids. CDR3 region: CASSFQHGGAIDTQYF. DNA of the CDR3: TGTGCCAGCAGCTTCCAACACGGGGGGGCTATAGATACGCAGTATTTT.

The chain links TRBV15 to TRBJ2-3, with D tentatively TRBD1 or TRBD2 (5 bases each). Germline CDR1 and CDR2: LNHNV and YYDKDF (reference sequence). This CDR3 contains 15 residues. V lost 0 bases to trimming and J lost 6 bases, with 13 bases between them. The CDR3 sequence is CATSRERGPLDTQYF. The CDR3 nucleotides read TGTGCCACCAGCAGAGAGAGGGGACCGTTGGATACGCAGTATTTT.

The sample holds a few counts of this clonotype. The V and J genes are TRBV29-1 and TRBJ1-6; maybe TRBD1 (6 bases). V dropped 7 bases and J dropped 10 bases, with 17 bases sitting between them. Germline V gives CDR1 SQVTM, CDR2 ANQGSEA. The CDR3 runs 13 residues. The DNA for the CDR3 is TGCAGCGCCAGGTCGGGGGGCCAATCACCCCTCCACTTT. The encoded protein is CSARSGGQSPLHF.

This clonotype has more than one count but fewer than ten. The chain combines TRBV28 with TRBJ1-2, with D unclear. This CDR3 has 10 amino acids. Germline V lookup: CDR1 MDHEN, CDR2 SYDVKM. Trimming stripped 8 bases from V and 5 bases from J, with 6 bases between. This CDR3 is CASGRYGYTF. Here the CDR3 DNA reads TGTGCCAGCGGACGGTATGGCTACACCTTC.

The V call is TRBV5-6, the J call TRBJ2-5, with D possibly matching TRBD1 (6 bases). In germline, CDR1 is SGHDT, CDR2 YYEEEE. Trimming cost V 4 bases and J 2 bases, with 12 bases left between them. The CDR3 extends over 14 amino acids. The CDR3 coding sequence is TGTGCCAGCAGCCTAAGGACAGAACAAGAGACCCAGTACTTC. Translating it yields CASSLRTEQETQYF.

A few counts support this clonotype. This chain joins TRBV4-3 and TRBJ2-5; no clear D gene. The ends were cut back, 0 bases at V and 4 bases at J, with 12 bases in the middle. CDR1 LGHNA and CDR2 YSLEER come from the germline V gene. The CDR3 is 15 amino acids. The CDR3 bases are TGCGCCAGCAGCCAAGACTGGACGCAGTTAGAGACCCAGTACTTC. It codes for CASSQDWTQLETQYF.

J is TRBJ1-3 and V is TRBV5-1; no firm D call. The V end was cut by 1 base, the J end by 4 bases, with 12 bases between. CDR3 length equals 15 residues. CDR1 is SGHRS, CDR2 YFSETQ, per germline. The CDR3 DNA sequence: TGCGCCAGCAGCTTGCCCCGATCGGAAGGAAACACCATATATTTT. This sequence encodes CASSLPRSEGNTIYF.

This clonotype was counted between two and nine times. The chain has TRBV6-5 and TRBJ1-2; D remains unclear. CDR3 length: 12 residues. Trimming took 6 bases from V and 8 from J, leaving 13 bases between them. Germline CDR1 MNHEY, CDR2 SVGAGI. CDR3 sequence reads: CASRGRWAGYTF. Here the CDR3 DNA reads TGTGCCAGCAGAGGAAGGTGGGCCGGCTACACCTTC.

The DNA for the CDR3 is TGTGCCAGCAGGGGAATGAACGGGGAGCTGTTTTTT. It is translated as CASRGMNGELFF. The chain combines TRBV12-3 or TRBV12-4 with TRBJ2-2; D is undetermined. Trimming stripped 6 bases from V and 7 bases from J, with 9 bases between. The CDR3 sequence is 12 residues long.

This chain links TRBV29-1 with TRBJ2-3, with D perhaps matching TRBD2 (6 bases). The CDR3 spans 13 residues. Trimming stripped 5 bases from V and 4 bases from J, with 13 bases between. The germline CDR1 and CDR2 sequences are SQVTM and ANQGSEA. The CDR3 coding sequence is TGCAGCGTTAGGGACTTCCTCTCAGATACGCAGTATTTT. The encoded protein is CSVRDFLSDTQYF.

The CDR3 sequence is CAISEPGQTLFYGYTF. The CDR3 coding sequence is TGTGCCATCAGTGAGCCGGGACAGACCTTATTCTATGGCTACACCTTC. The V call is TRBV10-3, the J call TRBJ1-2; 7 nucleotides line up with TRBD1. Unmatched junction bases numbered 10, after V lost 2 bases and J lost 4 bases. Germline V gives CDR1 ENHRY, CDR2 SYGVKD. The CDR3 has 16 residues.

The V call is TRBV18, the J call TRBJ2-5; weak D call: TRBD1 (6 bases). Germline loops: CDR1 KGHSH, CDR2 LQKENI. The CDR3 length is 13 residues. Trimming took off 6 bases at V and 4 bases at J, with 12 bases between the two ends. The CDR3 region has the DNA TGTGCCAGCTCGACGACAGGTCTAGAGACCCAGTACTTC. This sequence encodes CASSTTGLETQYF.

The V call is TRBV4-1, the J call TRBJ2-4; 7 nucleotides match TRBD2. Germline V gives CDR1 MGHRA, CDR2 YSYEKL. This CDR3 contains 17 residues. V lost 5 bases, J lost 1 base, and 11 bases stayed unmatched. The CDR3: CASSAGPPSGAKNIQYF. In nucleotides, the CDR3 is TGCGCCAGCAGCGCCGGCCCCCCTAGCGGCGCCAAAAACATTCAGTACTTC.

This clonotype was detected a few times. This chain uses TRBV2 with TRBJ2-7; D may be TRBD1 or TRBD2 (5 bases each). Germline CDR1 reads SNHLY; CDR2 reads FYNNEI. Deletions cut 4 bases from V and 6 bases from J, with 10 bases between. The CDR3 consists of 12 residues. The CDR3 bases are TGTGCCAGCAGTGTCTGGGACGCCGAGCAGTACTTC. This codes for CASSVWDAEQYF.

Only a few counts were recorded for this clonotype. This chain links TRBV5-1 with TRBJ1-1; D perhaps matches TRBD1 (6 bases). Germline values: CDR1 SGHRS, CDR2 YFSETQ. The CDR3 consists of 14 residues. With 4 bases removed from V and 4 bases from J, the gap between germline ends came to 14 bases. The chain's CDR3 is CASSGNRDGTEAFF. The CDR3 nucleotides read TGCGCCAGCAGCGGAAACAGGGATGGCACTGAAGCTTTCTTT.

The chain has TRBV5-1 and TRBJ2-7; possible D gene TRBD1, 5 bases. The CDR3 totals 13 residues. Trimming took off 4 bases at V and 6 bases at J, with 14 bases between the two ends. Germline CDR1 is SGHRS and CDR2 is YFSETQ. The CDR3 spells CASSPHLGREQYF. The DNA for the CDR3 is TGCGCCAGCAGCCCACATCTGGGGCGCGAGCAGTACTTC.

The chain combines TRBV7-2 with TRBJ2-7, with D tentatively TRBD2 (6 bases). Germline V CDR1 and CDR2: SGHTA, FQGNSA. The V and J ends lost 3 bases and 7 bases respectively, with 13 bases between them. CDR3 size: 13 residues. CDR3 DNA: TGTGCCAGCAGCTTTGGACGGGGGTGGGAGCAGTACTTC. Residues: CASSFGRGWEQYF.

This chain connects TRBV7-3 to TRBJ2-2; the match to TRBD1 covers 7 bases. The CDR3 spans 16 residues. Germline V CDR1 and CDR2: SGHTA, FQGTGA. Losses at the gene ends were 6 bases for V and 2 bases for J; bases not matched to a gene: 9. The CDR3 here is CASRTAGTANTGELFF. CDR3 bases: TGTGCCAGCAGGACTGCCGGGACAGCAAACACCGGGGAGCTGTTTTTT.

V gene TRBV19 combines with J gene TRBJ2-1; D possibly corresponds to TRBD1 (6 bases). Germline values: CDR1 LNHDA, CDR2 SQIVND (reference sequence). CDR3 length: 10 amino acids. V lost 10 bases and J 9 bases, leaving 10 bases between the germline ends. CDR3 sequence: CATSGAEQFF. CDR3 in DNA: TGTGCCACTTCAGGGGCTGAGCAGTTCTTC.

The CDR3 coding sequence is TGTGCCAGCACCTCGACCGGGACAGGAAACACCGGGGAGCTGTTTTTT. It yields the protein CASTSTGTGNTGELFF. This chain joins TRBV28 and TRBJ2-2; TRBD1 matches at 8 bases. The germline CDR1 and CDR2 sequences are MDHEN and SYDVKM. The CDR3 covers 16 residues. Trimming cost V 7 bases and J 2 bases; bases outside gene matches: 9.

This chain uses TRBV7-9 with TRBJ1-5, with D possibly being TRBD1 (6 bases). The V gene's germline CDR1 is SEHNR and CDR2 FQNEAQ (reference sequence). CDR3 size: 15 residues. V lost 5 bases and J lost 5, with 16 bases in between. The CDR3 protein is CASSPPGGQDQPQHF. The CDR3 DNA is TGTGCCAGCAGCCCCCCGGGGGGGCAGGATCAGCCCCAGCATTTT. Combining the CDR3 with reference TRBV7-9 and TRBJ1-5 gives the whole variable domain DTGVSQNPRHKITKRGQNVTFRCDPISEHNRLYWYRQTLGQGPEFLTYFQNEAQLEKSRLLSDRFSAERPKGSFSTLEIQRTEQGDSAMYLCASSPPGGQDQPQHFGDGTRLSIL.

The V gene is TRBV6-2 or TRBV6-3, the J gene TRBJ1-1; no clear D. V was cut by 2 bases and J by 2 bases, with 9 bases left in between. CDR3 length: 14 amino acids. Germline loops: CDR1 MNHEY, CDR2 SVGEGT. The CDR3 DNA is TGTGCCAGCAGTTACGCGGCAGACAACACTGAAGCTTTCTTT. Translation: CASSYAADNTEAFF.

The J gene is TRBJ2-3, the V gene TRBV7-9; 10 bases align to TRBD2. CDR1 SEHNR and CDR2 FQNEAQ come from the germline V gene (reference sequence). The CDR3 spans 17 residues. J gave up 2 bases and V 1 base, and 6 bases lay outside the gene matches. CDR3 DNA: TGTGCCAGCAGCTTAGTCCCTCTAGCGGGGGACACAGATACGCAGTATTTT. It is translated as CASSLVPLAGDTDTQYF.

The CDR3 coding sequence is TGTGCCAGCAGCTACGACGGGGGCCGACGAGACACCATATATTTT. It yields the protein CASSYDGGRRDTIYF. V and J are TRBV5-5 and TRBJ1-3; TRBD1 is a possible D gene (6 bases). Germline CDR1 SGHKS, CDR2 YYEKEE (reference sequence). The CDR3 runs 15 residues. V was trimmed by 3 bases and J by 8 bases, leaving 18 bases between them.

This sequence joins TRBV5-1 and TRBJ2-7; 9 bases match TRBD2. The germline CDR1 and CDR2 sequences are SGHRS and YFSETQ. The CDR3 has 15 amino acids. Trimming took 4 bases from V and 0 from J; bases not matched to a gene: 5. CDR3 loop: CASSRRGGSSYEQYF. CDR3 DNA sequence: TGCGCCAGCAGCCGGCGGGGGGGTAGCTCCTACGAGCAGTACTTC.